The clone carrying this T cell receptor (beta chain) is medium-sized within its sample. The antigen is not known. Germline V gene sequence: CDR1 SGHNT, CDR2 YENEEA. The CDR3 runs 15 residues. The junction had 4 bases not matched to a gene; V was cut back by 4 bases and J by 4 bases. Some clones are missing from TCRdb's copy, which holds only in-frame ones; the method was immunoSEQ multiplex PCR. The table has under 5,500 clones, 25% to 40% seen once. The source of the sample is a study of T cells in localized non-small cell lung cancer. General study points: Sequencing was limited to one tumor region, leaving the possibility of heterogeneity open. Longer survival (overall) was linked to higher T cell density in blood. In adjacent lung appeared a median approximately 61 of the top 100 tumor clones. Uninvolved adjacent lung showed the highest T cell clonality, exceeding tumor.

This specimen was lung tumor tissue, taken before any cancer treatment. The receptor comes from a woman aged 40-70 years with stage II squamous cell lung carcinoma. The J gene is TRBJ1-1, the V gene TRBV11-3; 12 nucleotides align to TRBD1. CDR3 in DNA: TGTGCCAGCAGCTGGCCGGGACAGGGGGCCACTGAAGCTTTCTTT. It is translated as CASSWPGQGATEAFF.